The entry below describes one T cell receptor beta chain. No antigen is known for it. Qualities for individual bases were not recorded, and no much larger clone is one base off. The entry originates in a study of blood T cell repertoires in COVID-19 (TCRdb year 2020). Study-wide context: The collaborator samples originated in the United States, Italy and Spain and spanned the acute and convalescent phases of COVID-19. The material from the prospective study consisted of cDNA or gDNA derived from T cells, B-cell-depleted T cells, or PBMCs. Deeply sampled blood TCRbeta repertoires from subjects exposed to, actively infected with, or recovered from COVID-19 were included in the dataset. The repertoires were released in a freely available public database intended as a resource for research on the immune response to SARS-CoV-2. The samples were drawn from two sources: the first 160 participants of the ongoing ImmuneRACE study, and 1,254 subjects contributed by 6 global collaborators. Sample metadata almost always included a de-identified subject ID, COVID-19 status, age in years and sex. Where available, HLA class I and class II types were taken from metadata supplied by the sample provider and were not determined by assay-based typing.

The paper as a whole reports these results and caveats: How much clinical and demographic metadata was included differed by source and by participant, and the metadata was provided uncurated.

CDR1 ENHRY and CDR2 SYGVKD were looked up in the germline V gene. V sheds 6 bases and J sheds 3 bases, leaving 9 bases between their ends. CDR3 length: 12 amino acids, cysteine to phenylalanine. Of the read, only the CDR3 DNA is kept; its 36 bases are in frame from base 1. Each collaborating institution followed its own protocols to collect whole blood in K2EDTA tubes. For TCRbeta analysis, collaborators shipped samples as frozen whole blood, isolated PBMCs, or DNA extracted from either of those sample types. The immunoSEQ Assay, a bias-controlled multiplex PCR, was used to amplify TCRbeta CDR3 regions from genomic DNA. As for how the authors treated the data: The number of nucleated cells in each sample was estimated by amplification of reference gene primers within the assay. To quantify the absolute abundance of each unique TCRbeta CDR3 rearrangement, sequence reads were collapsed and filtered. For each sample, productive Simpson clonality was calculated as the square root of Simpson's diversity index across productive rearrangements. What TCRdb holds here is the immuneACCESS table cut down to in-frame rearrangements. Part of the clones is not present; checked against another copy, under half of the missing clones reflect an unresolved V gene, and the others are unexplained. That table is the source of V, J and clone size, and D and trimming were worked out from the DNA. The sample includes 15,000 to 20,000 clones, with 78% observed a single time. The ten most abundant clones make up 20% to 25% of the sample.

This receptor was identified in a man aged 55 to 70 with active or convalescent COVID-19. Rearrangement joined TRBV10-3 to TRBJ2-7; a tentative D match to TRBD1 spans 5 bases. The sequencing sample was made of peripheral blood. The CDR3 amino acid sequence is: CAIRGDSYEQYF. The DNA sequence is TGTGCCATCAGGGGCGACAGCTACGAGCAGTACTTC.